The T cell receptor (beta chain) under discussion was sequenced for a study of OX40 agonist ivuxolimab in advanced cancers. Study overall: Three patients, one with hepatocellular carcinoma and two with cutaneous melanoma, achieved partial responses. General study points: Blood T cells, both CD4+ and CD8+, expanded clonally by week 6 at 0.1 to 3.0 mg/kg. Those patients achieving a partial response at 0.1-3.0 mg/kg showed among the lowest clonal expansion.

A note on this clone: Its target is not known.

Assay used: immunoSEQ multiplex PCR; TCRdb lists only in-frame clones, some missing. This sample carries under 80,000 clones, roughly 81% of them seen once, and the ten largest clones take 2% to 2.5%. With V trimmed by 5 bases and J by 1 base, 5 bases remained unmatched. The length of the CDR3 is 15 residues. Germline V lookup: CDR1 MNHEY, CDR2 SVGAGI. The sequencing used CD4+ or CD8+ T cells sorted from blood, collected in a trial of the OX40 agonist ivuxolimab. The receptor comes from an adult with an advanced solid tumor such as melanoma, head and neck, liver or kidney cancer. The chain combines TRBV6-5 with TRBJ1-5; 7 nucleotides match TRBD1. CDR3 sequence reads: CASSAQGGSNQPQHF. The CDR3 DNA follows: TGTGCCAGCAGTGCCCAGGGGGGCAGCAATCAGCCCCAGCATTTT.